This T cell receptor (beta chain) originates from a study of blood T cell repertoires in COVID-19. The protocol was immunoSEQ multiplex PCR, while the TCRdb copy is restricted to in-frame clones and leaves out a portion. The sample yields hundreds of thousands of clones, around 91% seen once. Germline V gene sequence: CDR1 SGHAT, CDR2 FQNNGV. The CDR3 is 13 residues long. V was clipped by 3 bases and J by 7 bases, with 12 bases between them. The study drew participants aged about 18 to 89 years from some 23 US areas. The sequence was collected from a woman between 40 and 50 years old who had recovered from COVID-19. V is TRBV11-2 and J is TRBJ1-1; D is unclear. The sequencing sample was made of PBMCs or T cells enriched from blood (not recorded which). This chain's CDR3 is CASSLETSHEAFF. The DNA for the CDR3 is TGTGCCAGCAGCTTGGAGACCTCGCATGAAGCTTTCTTT. Full variable domain (rest looked up from reference TRBV11-2 and TRBJ1-1): EAGVAQSPRYKIIEKRQSVAFWCNPISGHATLYWYQQILGQGPKLLIQFQNNGVVDDSQLPKDRFSAERLKGVDSTLKIQPAKLEDSAVYLCASSLETSHEAFFGQGTRLTVV.